Following are 22 T cell receptor beta chains from one sample sequenced in a study of vaccination and CD4 T cells after COVID-19. The antigens for these receptors are not known. Time point reported: late sampling 161 to 241 days after vaccination in three convalescent patients. The treatment here: roughly ten-day PBMC culture with coronavirus spike peptide pools or control peptides (ViraFEST assay). The Oncomine TCR Beta short-read assay sequenced DNA from cultured CD4+ T cells. TCRdb called the PCR reads again in MiXCR, with one record for every CDR3 protein. The sample holds about 25,000 distinct CDR3 sequences, 28% seen once. The material was CD4+ T cells from blood, cultured in vitro, obtained about 7 months after SARS-CoV-2 vaccination. All receptors derive from a human donor who had recovered from COVID-19.

The chain is built from TRBV29-1 and TRBJ2-7; TRBD2 matches 7 bases. Germline CDR1 is SQVTM and CDR2 is ANQGSEA. V dropped 0 bases and J dropped 4; count of bases not matched to a gene: 9. CDR3 length equals 15 residues. CDR3 residues: CSVEEQASGAYEQYF. As DNA, the CDR3 is TGCAGCGTTGAAGAGCAGGCTAGCGGAGCATACGAGCAGTACTTC.

The V and J genes are TRBV28 and TRBJ2-7; TRBD1 is a possible D gene (6 bases). The CDR3 runs to 14 residues. Germline CDR1 MDHEN, CDR2 SYDVKM. The ends were cut back, 2 bases at V and 3 bases at J, with 11 bases in the middle. The CDR3 protein is CASSLGQMHYEQYF. For the CDR3, the DNA is TGTGCCAGCAGTTTAGGACAGATGCACTACGAGCAGTACTTC.

This clonotype has just a few counts. The rearrangement uses TRBV29-1 and TRBJ2-3, with TRBD1 as a possible D gene (5 bases). The CDR3 covers 14 residues. CDR1 and CDR2 (germline): SQVTM, ANQGSEA. V dropped 6 bases and J dropped 3 bases, with 16 bases sitting between them. The CDR3 sequence: CSVLGPGSTDTQYF. CDR3 nucleotide sequence: TGCAGCGTCCTAGGTCCAGGGTCGACAGATACGCAGTATTTT.

V gene TRBV20-1 combines with J gene TRBJ2-7; 7 bases are a match to TRBD1. V dropped 3 bases and J dropped 6; count of bases not matched to a gene: 14. The CDR3 contains 15 residues. CDR1 is DFQATT and CDR2 is SNEGSKA in the germline V gene (reference sequence). Here the CDR3 DNA reads TGCAGTGCTAGGGTGGGACAGCCGACTATCGCCGAGCAGTACTTC. Residues: CSARVGQPTIAEQYF.

The chain links TRBV7-2 to TRBJ1-3; a weak D match, TRBD1 (6 bases). Trimming left V 1 base short and J 8 bases short, with 21 bases between. This CDR3 is built from 17 residues. CDR1 and CDR2 (germline): SGHTA, FQGNSA. This CDR3 is CASSLEAMGGTGDTIYF. CDR3 DNA: TGTGCCAGCAGCTTAGAAGCTATGGGGGGCACCGGCGACACCATATATTTT.

The V and J genes are TRBV28 and TRBJ2-4; maybe TRBD1 (7 bases). This CDR3 is 15 amino acids long. Germline-derived CDR1 and CDR2 are MDHEN and SYDVKM. V was trimmed by 8 bases and J by 0 bases, leaving 14 bases between them. The DNA of the CDR3 is TGTGCCAGCGGATCAGGGGGGATAGCCAAAAACATTCAGTACTTC. Protein product: CASGSGGIAKNIQYF. The variable domain in full, with the rest retrieved from reference TRBV28 and TRBJ2-4, is DVKVTQSSRYLVKRTGEKVFLECVQDMDHENMFWYRQDPGLGLRLIYFSYDVKMKEKGDIPEGYSVSREKKERFSLILESASTNQTSMYLCASGSGGIAKNIQYFGAGTRLSVL.

The chain uses TRBV20-1 and TRBJ2-4; 7 bases match TRBD2. The CDR3 runs to 16 residues. In germline, CDR1 is DFQATT, CDR2 SNEGSKA (reference sequence). Losses at the gene ends were 0 bases for V and 2 bases for J; bases not matched to a gene: 7. The CDR3 here is CSARDSVGGTKNIQYF. The DNA for the CDR3 is TGCAGTGCTAGAGATTCGGTGGGAGGGACCAAAAACATTCAGTACTTC.

By sample fraction, this clonotype is large. In nucleotides, the CDR3 is TGCAGTGCTAGGGCTAGCGAGTTTCGAGAGACCCAGTACTTC. It yields the protein CSARASEFRETQYF. The chain links TRBV20-1 to TRBJ2-5, with D perhaps matching TRBD2 (6 bases). Germline V gene data show CDR1 as DFQATT and CDR2 as SNEGSKA (reference sequence). V lost 3 bases to trimming and J lost 4 bases, with 15 bases between them. CDR3 size: 14 residues.

The chain joins TRBV7-3 to TRBJ2-2, with 12 bases that match TRBD2. The V gene's germline CDR1 is SGHTA and CDR2 FQGTGA. V dropped 3 bases and J dropped 5; count of bases not matched to a gene: 7. The CDR3 is 17 amino acids. The chain's CDR3 is CASSLASGRASTGELFF. In DNA form, the CDR3 reads TGTGCCAGCAGCTTGGCTAGCGGGAGGGCGAGTACCGGGGAGCTGTTTTTT.

The rearrangement joins TRBV7-9 to TRBJ2-2; 15 nucleotides align to TRBD2. V shed 5 bases, J shed 6 bases, and the junction held 13 bases outside the gene matches. Germline V gene data show CDR1 as SEHNR and CDR2 as FQNEAQ (reference sequence). The CDR3 is 19 amino acids. CDR3 DNA sequence: TGTGCCAGCAGCATCTCCTTGGGACTAGCGGGAGGTGATGCCGGGGAGCTGTTTTTT. It encodes CASSISLGLAGGDAGELFF. Full variable domain (rest looked up from reference TRBV7-9 and TRBJ2-2): DTGVSQNPRHKITKRGQNVTFRCDPISEHNRLYWYRQTLGQGPEFLTYFQNEAQLEKSRLLSDRFSAERPKGSFSTLEIQRTEQGDSAMYLCASSISLGLAGGDAGELFFGEGSRLTVL.

This chain joins TRBV28 and TRBJ2-7; D is unresolved. The germline gives CDR1 MDHEN, CDR2 SYDVKM. This CDR3 has 13 amino acids. V lost 3 bases, J lost 2 bases, and 8 bases lay in between. The CDR3 DNA sequence: TGTGCCAGCAGTTTCCAGGTCCCCTACGAGCAGTACTTC. It translates to CASSFQVPYEQYF.

V gene TRBV7-9 combines with J gene TRBJ1-2; tentative D call: TRBD1 (6 bases). The CDR3 consists of 16 residues. From germline, CDR1 is SEHNR and CDR2 FQNEAQ (reference sequence). V was cut by 5 bases and J by 4 bases, with 20 bases left in between. Here the CDR3 DNA reads TGTGCCAGCAGCCTCCGTCAAGTTAGAGGGGGCTATGGCTACACCTTC. It codes for CASSLRQVRGGYGYTF.

The V and J genes are TRBV7-2 and TRBJ2-2; TRBD2 agrees at 9 bases. The CDR3 extends over 14 amino acids. J was trimmed by 5 bases and V by 4 bases; bases with no gene match: 2. The V gene's germline CDR1 is SGHTA and CDR2 FQGNSA. CDR3 loop: CASSYGLATGELFF. The CDR3 DNA is TGTGCCAGCAGCTACGGACTAGCGACCGGGGAGCTGTTTTTT.

This clonotype was seen a handful of times. This chain links TRBV20-1 with TRBJ1-3, with a weak D call TRBD1 (5 bases). This CDR3 contains 14 residues. The V end was cut by 3 bases, the J end by 8 bases, with 17 bases between. Germline CDR1 is DFQATT and CDR2 is SNEGSKA (reference sequence). This chain's CDR3 is CSARRGSLEDTIYF. The CDR3 DNA sequence: TGCAGTGCTAGGAGGGGCAGCCTGGAGGACACCATATATTTT.

This clonotype was recorded a few times. This sequence joins TRBV20-1 and TRBJ1-6, with D uncertain. V gave up 6 bases and J gave up 8 bases, with 14 bases separating them. Per the germline V gene, CDR1 is DFQATT and CDR2 is SNEGSKA (reference sequence). The CDR3 has 13 residues. The CDR3 DNA is TGCAGTGCCCAGGACCTTCCCGATTCACCCCTCCACTTT. Its protein product is CSAQDLPDSPLHF.

Only a few counts were recorded for this clonotype. The V and J genes are TRBV6-1 and TRBJ1-2; a weak D match, TRBD1 (6 bases). V lost 6 bases and J 4 bases, leaving 15 bases between the germline ends. Germline V gene sequence: CDR1 MNHNS, CDR2 SASEGT. The CDR3 is 14 amino acids. DNA of the CDR3: TGTGCCAGCAGACCCGTCGTCAGGGGCTATGGCTACACCTTC. This sequence encodes CASRPVVRGYGYTF.

This clonotype appeared a few times. The CDR3 sequence is CATSAQTSGVSYNEQFF. CDR3 DNA sequence: TGTGCCACCAGTGCCCAGACTAGCGGGGTCTCCTACAATGAGCAGTTCTTC. The chain combines TRBV24-1 with TRBJ2-1; TRBD2 matches at 11 bases. Germline V lookup: CDR1 KGHDR, CDR2 SFDVKD. Losses at the gene ends were 5 bases for V and 0 bases for J; bases not matched to a gene: 5. The CDR3 has 17 residues.

The chain recombines TRBV6-1 with TRBJ1-2; 10 bases are shared with TRBD1. The V gene end was trimmed by 5 bases and the J gene end by 4 bases; junction bases not matched to a gene: 4. This CDR3 contains 14 residues. CDR1 MNHNS and CDR2 SASEGT come from the germline V gene. CDR3 loop: CASSHRDRGYGYTF. The CDR3 DNA is TGTGCCAGCAGTCATAGGGACAGGGGCTATGGCTACACCTTC.

The J gene is TRBJ2-1, the V gene TRBV6-5; 10 bases fit TRBD1. This CDR3 comprises 15 residues. Germline lookup yields CDR1 MNHEY and CDR2 SVGAGI. V lost 2 bases, J lost 3 bases, and 1 base stayed unmatched. DNA for the CDR3: TGTGCCAGCAGTTACCGGACAGGGGGCTACAATGAGCAGTTCTTC. This sequence encodes CASSYRTGGYNEQFF.

J is TRBJ2-7 and V is TRBV18, with D possibly being TRBD1 or TRBD2 (6 bases each). Germline V lookup: CDR1 KGHSH, CDR2 LQKENI. V lost 1 base and J lost 5, with 9 bases in between. The CDR3 contains 13 residues. Here the CDR3 reads CASSPRRGDEQYF. As DNA, the CDR3 is TGTGCCAGCTCACCACGGAGGGGGGACGAGCAGTACTTC.

This clonotype was observed a handful of times. The rearrangement uses TRBV21-1 and TRBJ2-7; TRBD2 is taken as the D call from the table, unchecked against the DNA. TRBV21-1 is a documented pseudogene. The CDR3 has 14 residues. This CDR3 is CASLLAGESGEQYF. CDR3 in DNA: TGTGCCAGCTTACTAGCGGGAGAGTCAGGGGAGCAGTACTTC.

The chain has TRBV2 and TRBJ1-6, with 8 bases matching TRBD1. The CDR3 covers 15 residues. J gave up 10 bases and V 11 bases, and 16 bases lay outside the gene matches. Germline V CDR1 and CDR2: SNHLY, FYNNEI. CDR3 loop: CASGGRQGMGSPLHF. The CDR3 DNA is TGTGCCTCAGGGGGTCGACAGGGGATGGGGTCACCCCTCCACTTT.